One sample yielded the 28 T cell receptor beta chains listed below, sequenced in a study of blood T cell repertoires in COVID-19. Method: immunoSEQ multiplex PCR; TCRdb's copy keeps in-frame clones and lacks some. The table has tens of thousands of clones, 82% seen once. Input material: peripheral blood. The source of these receptors is a woman in her sixties with acute or convalescent COVID-19.

The chain combines TRBV18 with TRBJ1-3; D is unclear. V lost 3 bases and J lost 0, with 9 bases in between. The CDR3 totals 15 residues. CDR1 and CDR2 from the germline V gene are KGHSH and LQKENI. The CDR3 DNA follows: TGTGCCAGCTCACCGAGATTAGACTCTGGAAACACCATATATTTT. It is translated as CASSPRLDSGNTIYF.

The chain employs TRBV12-3 or TRBV12-4 and TRBJ2-1; D remains ambiguous. V was cut by 3 bases and J by 6 bases, with 6 bases left in between. This CDR3 spans 12 amino acids. The CDR3 nucleotides are TGTGCCAGCAGTTTGCTCAGCAATGAGCAGTTCTTC. This codes for CASSLLSNEQFF.

J is TRBJ2-1 and V is TRBV24-1; 13 bases line up with TRBD2. Germline V gene lookup returns CDR1 KGHDR and CDR2 SFDVKD. The CDR3 extends over 14 amino acids. The junction had 2 bases not matched to a gene; V was cut back by 7 bases and J by 6 bases. CDR3 coding DNA: TGTGCCACCAGCTGGACTAGCGGGAGCAATGAGCAGTTCTTC. Translating it yields CATSWTSGSNEQFF.

V is TRBV30 and J is TRBJ1-2; D may be TRBD1 (6 bases). Trimming pared 4 bases from V and 3 bases from J, leaving 12 bases between. The length of the CDR3 is 13 residues. Germline values: CDR1 GTSNPN, CDR2 SVGIG (reference sequence). In nucleotides, the CDR3 is TGTGCCTGGACCCTCCAGGGGTACTATGGCTACACCTTC. Its protein product is CAWTLQGYYGYTF.

The chain links TRBV10-2 to TRBJ2-5; D gene uncertain. From germline, CDR1 is WSHSY and CDR2 SAAADI. The CDR3 contains 11 residues. V dropped 8 bases and J dropped 6 bases, with 10 bases sitting between them. Here the CDR3 reads CASGGPQTQYF. The CDR3 DNA is TGCGCCAGCGGTGGGCCCCAGACCCAGTACTTC.

The gene calls are TRBV2 and TRBJ1-6; possible D gene TRBD1, 5 bases. The germline V and J ends were trimmed by 8 bases and 4 bases, with 9 bases remaining between them. The germline V gene encodes CDR1 SNHLY and CDR2 FYNNEI. The CDR3 spans 13 residues. CDR3 sequence: CASSAGYNSPLHF. The CDR3 nucleotides are TGTGCCAGCTCAGCAGGGTATAATTCACCCCTCCACTTT.

The chain couples TRBV19 to TRBJ1-4; D is unresolved. Germline V lookup: CDR1 LNHDA, CDR2 SQIVND (reference sequence). This CDR3 has 15 residues. V was shortened by 6 bases and J by 0 bases, with 11 bases between the two germline ends. CDR3 bases: TGTGCCAGTAGCCCCCGGACTGCAACTAATGAAAAACTGTTTTTT. This encodes CASSPRTATNEKLFF.

This chain joins TRBV6-5 and TRBJ1-5, with TRBD1 as a possible D gene (6 bases). The CDR3 is made up of 15 amino acids. Germline CDR1 is MNHEY and CDR2 is SVGAGI. V was clipped by 0 bases and J by 2 bases, with 8 bases between them. The CDR3 sequence: CASSYSDRGNQPQHF. The CDR3 DNA follows: TGTGCCAGCAGTTACTCGGACAGAGGCAATCAGCCCCAGCATTTT.

The chain couples TRBV19 to TRBJ1-1; D may be TRBD1 (5 bases). Germline V gives CDR1 LNHDA, CDR2 SQIVND (reference sequence). The CDR3 loop spans 13 amino acids. Trimming stripped 6 bases from V and 3 bases from J, with 11 bases between. As DNA, the CDR3 is TGTGCCAGTAGGCCCCGGGGGTACACTGAAGCTTTCTTT. Its translation: CASRPRGYTEAFF. Drawing the rest from reference TRBV19 and TRBJ1-1, the complete variable domain is DGGITQSPKYLFRKEGQNVTLSCEQNLNHDAMYWYRQDPGQGLRLIYYSQIVNDFQKGDIAEGYSVSREKKESFPLTVTSAQKNPTAFYLCASRPRGYTEAFFGQGTRLTVV.

This sequence joins TRBV5-5 and TRBJ2-7; TRBD1 matches 7 bases. With 3 bases clipped from V and 5 bases from J, the junction kept 14 bases outside the gene matches. Looked up from germline, CDR1 is SGHKS and CDR2 is YYEKEE (reference sequence). The CDR3 covers 16 residues. The CDR3 sequence is CASSSYMTGPTDEQYF. The CDR3 bases are TGTGCCAGCAGCTCTTACATGACAGGGCCGACGGACGAGCAGTACTTC. The whole variable domain, remainder taken from reference TRBV5-5 and TRBJ2-7, is DAGVTQSPTHLIKTRGQQVTLRCSPISGHKSVSWYQQVLGQGPQFIFQYYEKEERGRGNFPDRFSARQFPNYSSELNVNALLLGDSALYLCASSSYMTGPTDEQYFGPGTRLTVT.

This chain connects TRBV25-1 to TRBJ2-1, with D possibly matching TRBD1 (6 bases). The CDR3 has 16 amino acids. CDR1 and CDR2 (germline): MGHDK, SYGVNS. The V and J ends lost 6 bases and 0 bases respectively, with 15 bases between them. The DNA for the CDR3 is TGTGCCAGCAGCCGTAGAACAGGGAGCTCCTACAATGAGCAGTTCTTC. Protein sequence: CASSRRTGSSYNEQFF.

V and J are TRBV15 and TRBJ2-7; TRBD1 might be the D (6 bases). Trimming pared 0 bases from V and 2 bases from J, leaving 11 bases between. This CDR3 has 15 residues. Germline V gene sequence: CDR1 LNHNV, CDR2 YYDKDF (reference sequence). This chain's CDR3 is CATSRDGGHPYEQYF. As DNA, the CDR3 is TGTGCCACCAGCAGAGATGGGGGACATCCCTACGAGCAGTACTTC.

The chain joins TRBV5-4 to TRBJ1-2, with TRBD1 matching over 8 bases. This CDR3 comprises 17 residues. Germline V gene data show CDR1 as SGHNT and CDR2 as YYREEE (reference sequence). V shed 1 base, J shed 4 bases, and the junction held 12 bases outside the gene matches. CDR3 sequence reads: CASSLPRDRFGSYGYTF. CDR3 DNA: TGTGCCAGCAGCTTGCCCCGGGACAGGTTCGGATCCTATGGCTACACCTTC.

The chain carries TRBV19 and TRBJ1-1; D possibly corresponds to TRBD1 (5 bases). V was pared by 3 bases and J by 10 bases, with 15 bases between. Germline V CDR1 and CDR2: LNHDA, SQIVND (reference sequence). The CDR3 spans 13 residues. The CDR3 DNA sequence: TGTGCCAGTAGTATTGTCGTGCGTCAGGGAGCTTTCTTT. Translating gives CASSIVVRQGAFF.

The V call is TRBV5-1, the J call TRBJ2-1; TRBD2 might be the D (6 bases). The CDR3 length is 18 residues. The ends were cut back, 2 bases at V and 0 bases at J, with 18 bases in the middle. The V gene's germline CDR1 is SGHRS and CDR2 YFSETQ. The CDR3 is CASSLRPGLQSSYNEQFF. DNA of the CDR3: TGCGCCAGCAGCTTACGCCCGGGACTCCAGAGCTCCTACAATGAGCAGTTCTTC.

This clone is deemed medium-sized. The chain employs TRBV28 and TRBJ2-2; TRBD2 aligns across 9 bases. This CDR3 contains 14 residues. The J segment lost 7 bases and the V segment lost 6 bases, leaving 6 bases of the junction unmatched. Germline CDR1 is MDHEN and CDR2 is SYDVKM. The CDR3 nucleotides read TGTGCCAGCAGCCGGACTAGCGCGAACGGGGAGCTGTTTTTT. Encoded protein: CASSRTSANGELFF.

J is TRBJ2-7 and V is TRBV10-3; maybe TRBD2 (6 bases). The germline V gene encodes CDR1 ENHRY and CDR2 SYGVKD. Trimming took 4 bases from V and 7 from J, leaving 14 bases between them. The CDR3 sequence is 13 residues long. CDR3: CAISGTDRGEQYF. CDR3 DNA sequence: TGTGCCATCAGTGGGACCGATCGGGGGGAGCAGTACTTC.

The table lists this clone with a count of one. This chain uses TRBV6-5 with TRBJ2-1; TRBD2 aligns across 9 bases. This CDR3 comprises 14 residues. Germline values: CDR1 MNHEY, CDR2 SVGAGI. V lost 2 bases and J lost 9; bases outside the gene matches: 5. The CDR3 loop reads CASSYRAGGPEQFF. The CDR3 DNA reads as TGTGCCAGCAGTTACCGGGCGGGAGGGCCTGAGCAGTTCTTC.

This clone occurred once. The chain combines TRBV27 with TRBJ1-5; 10 bases map to TRBD1. Unmatched junction bases numbered 4, after V lost 4 bases and J lost 4 bases. CDR3 length: 15 amino acids. CDR1 is MNHEY and CDR2 is SMNVEV in the germline V gene (reference sequence). The CDR3 here is CASSSPGQGNQPQHF. The CDR3 DNA is TGTGCCAGCAGTTCTCCGGGACAGGGGAATCAGCCCCAGCATTTT.

The rearrangement links TRBV5-1 to TRBJ1-2; perhaps TRBD1 as D (6 bases). Germline CDR1 reads SGHRS; CDR2 reads YFSETQ. V was clipped by 0 bases and J by 4 bases, with 13 bases between them. The CDR3 runs to 15 residues. The CDR3 protein is CASSLERTEVYGYTF. DNA for the CDR3: TGCGCCAGCAGCTTGGAACGGACAGAAGTCTATGGCTACACCTTC.

This chain links TRBV6-2 or TRBV6-3 with TRBJ2-5; no definite D call. CDR1 is MNHEY and CDR2 is SVGEGT in the germline V gene. The CDR3 has 14 residues. Trimming cost V 2 bases and J 4 bases, with 11 bases left between them. The CDR3 is CASSYASRRETQYF. The CDR3 nucleotides read TGTGCCAGCAGTTACGCGTCCCGCCGAGAGACCCAGTACTTC.

V is TRBV13 and J is TRBJ1-5; weak D call: TRBD1 (5 bases). The CDR3 is 14 residues long. Germline lookup yields CDR1 PRHDT and CDR2 FYEKMQ (reference sequence). V lost 0 bases and J 7 bases, leaving 10 bases between the germline ends. The CDR3 coding sequence is TGTGCCAGCAGCTTAGGAGCCGGGGGGCAGCCCCAGCATTTT. As protein: CASSLGAGGQPQHF.

This chain links TRBV18 with TRBJ1-3, with D maybe TRBD1 (5 bases). This CDR3 spans 16 amino acids. Germline assignment: CDR1 KGHSH and CDR2 LQKENI. V lost 5 bases to trimming and J lost 1 base, with 15 bases between them. In DNA, the CDR3 is TGTGCCAGCTCAGCATTACCGCAGGGATCTGGAAACACCATATATTTT. This gives the protein CASSALPQGSGNTIYF.

This clone was detected once. V usage is TRBV19 and J usage is TRBJ2-4, with 8 positions matching TRBD1. The V and J ends lost 5 bases and 7 bases, in that order; junction bases with no gene match: 10. This CDR3 has 15 amino acids. Germline lookup yields CDR1 LNHDA and CDR2 SQIVND (reference sequence). The CDR3 region is CASSLTGDSWNIQYF. The DNA for the CDR3 is TGTGCCAGTAGTCTGACAGGGGATTCGTGGAACATTCAGTACTTC.

The chain uses TRBV3-1 (or the pseudogene TRBV3-2) and TRBJ2-1, with 10 bases lining up with TRBD2. Germline lookup yields CDR1 LGHDT and CDR2 YNNKEL (reference sequence). The CDR3 covers 15 residues. The junction had 10 bases not matched to a gene; V was cut back by 6 bases and J by 8 bases. The CDR3 is CASRKRGGRVDEQFF. The CDR3 DNA is TGTGCCAGCAGGAAGCGGGGGGGCAGGGTGGATGAGCAGTTCTTC.

The rearrangement links TRBV5-6 to TRBJ2-1, with 8 bases lining up with TRBD2. This CDR3 contains 15 residues. The trim removed 2 bases at V and 2 bases at J, leaving 3 bases unmatched. CDR1 is SGHDT, CDR2 YYEEEE, per germline. The CDR3 DNA follows: TGTGCCAGCAGCTTAGCGGGAGAAACCTACAATGAGCAGTTCTTC. Protein sequence: CASSLAGETYNEQFF.

The chain has TRBV28 and TRBJ1-6; 7 bases match TRBD1. This CDR3 has 16 residues. Trimming cost V 8 bases and J 0 bases; bases outside gene matches: 7. Germline V gene sequence: CDR1 MDHEN, CDR2 SYDVKM. The CDR3 region has the DNA TGTGCCAGCCGAAAGACAGGGAGCTCCTATAATTCACCCCTCCACTTT. Residues: CASRKTGSSYNSPLHF. Drawing the rest from reference TRBV28 and TRBJ1-6, the complete variable domain is DVKVTQSSRYLVKRTGEKVFLECVQDMDHENMFWYRQDPGLGLRLIYFSYDVKMKEKGDIPEGYSVSREKKERFSLILESASTNQTSMYLCASRKTGSSYNSPLHFGNGTRLTVT.

This chain uses TRBV2 with TRBJ2-2; D may be TRBD2 (6 bases). The germline V gene encodes CDR1 SNHLY and CDR2 FYNNEI. CDR3 length: 16 residues. As DNA, the CDR3 is TGTGCAACCAAACCCCCTGGGAGGATGGGCACCGGGGAGCTGTTTTTT. It specifies CATKPPGRMGTGELFF. Looking up the rest from reference TRBV2 and TRBJ2-2 gives the full variable domain: EPEVTQTPSHQVTQMGQEVILRCVPISNHLYFYWYRQILGQKVEFLVSFYNNEISEKSEIFDDQFSVERPDGSNFTLKIRSTKLEDSAMYFCATKPPGRMGTGELFFGEGSRLTVL.